Below, 8 T cell receptor beta chains from the same sample are listed, as sequenced in a study of tumor-infiltrating lymphocytes in localized non-small cell lung cancer. Profiled with immunoSEQ multiplex PCR; TCRdb holds only in-frame clones, not every one. The sample contains over 12,000 clones, 65% to 90% of which appear only once. The source material was lung tumor tissue. Receptors were obtained from a human donor with non-small cell lung cancer.

In its sample, this clone was seen once. The chain has TRBV2 and TRBJ2-3; 12 bases match TRBD2. The CDR3 loop spans 17 amino acids. V dropped 1 base and J dropped 0; count of bases not matched to a gene: 2. CDR1 is SNHLY, CDR2 FYNNEI, per germline. CDR3 bases: TGTGCCAGCAGTGAAGGGACTAGCGGGACTAGCACAGATACGCAGTATTTT. Its protein is CASSEGTSGTSTDTQYF.

This chain connects TRBV12-5 to TRBJ2-5, with D unclear. Trimming shortened V by 8 bases and J by 3 bases, and 4 bases separated the two germline ends. The CDR3 length is 10 residues. In germline, CDR1 is LGHNT, CDR2 FRNRAP. In nucleotides, the CDR3 is TGTGCTAGTCAAGAAGAGACCCAGTACTTC. It encodes CASQEETQYF.

The CDR3 coding sequence is TGCGCCAGCAGCCGAACGGACCCCGGAGGAGAGACCCAGTACTTC. Translation gives CASSRTDPGGETQYF. The gene calls are TRBV5-1 and TRBJ2-5, with a possible D match to TRBD2 (5 bases). Between the trimmed V and J ends, which lost 4 bases and 4 bases, there was a span of 17 bases. The CDR3 is made up of 15 amino acids. Germline CDR1 SGHRS, CDR2 YFSETQ.

The chain is built from TRBV29-1 and TRBJ2-7; a possible D gene is TRBD2 (5 bases). In germline, CDR1 is SQVTM, CDR2 ANQGSEA. With 2 bases removed from V and 9 bases from J, the gap between germline ends came to 17 bases. The CDR3 extends over 13 amino acids. Written as DNA, the CDR3 is TGCAGCGTTGAATTGACGTTGCGGGCAGGGCAGTACTTC. This sequence encodes CSVELTLRAGQYF.

This rearrangement joins TRBV10-3 to TRBJ2-2; D is possibly TRBD2 (6 bases). This CDR3 spans 18 amino acids. Germline V lookup: CDR1 ENHRY, CDR2 SYGVKD. V gave up 0 bases and J gave up 1 base, with 15 bases separating them. The CDR3 spells CAISESSGWRGNTGELFF. For the CDR3, the DNA is TGTGCCATCAGTGAGTCGTCGGGCTGGCGGGGGAACACCGGGGAGCTGTTTTTT.

The chain carries TRBV7-2 and TRBJ2-2, with D tentatively TRBD2 (5 bases). V lost 3 bases and J 6 bases, leaving 14 bases between the germline ends. CDR1 is SGHTA, CDR2 FQGNSA, per germline. The CDR3 extends over 15 amino acids. CDR3: CASSFLTTMPGELFF. The CDR3 coding sequence is TGTGCCAGCAGCTTCCTAACGACTATGCCCGGGGAGCTGTTTTTT.

V usage is TRBV7-8 and J usage is TRBJ2-3; possible D gene TRBD2, 5 bases. CDR3 size: 15 residues. Germline CDR1 SGHVS, CDR2 FQNEAQ. The V end lost 2 bases, the J end lost 1 base, and 10 bases lay between the germline ends. CDR3 protein: CASSLRSGGTDTQYF. DNA for the CDR3: TGTGCCAGCAGCTTACGGAGCGGAGGCACAGATACGCAGTATTTT.

The chain couples TRBV5-4 to TRBJ2-2, with D unclear. Looked up from germline, CDR1 is SGHNT and CDR2 is YYREEE (reference sequence). V lost 0 bases and J lost 0, with 9 bases in between. The CDR3 runs to 16 residues. This CDR3 reads CASSLDPTSNTGELFF. The DNA for the CDR3 is TGTGCCAGCAGCTTGGACCCGACTTCGAACACCGGGGAGCTGTTTTTT.